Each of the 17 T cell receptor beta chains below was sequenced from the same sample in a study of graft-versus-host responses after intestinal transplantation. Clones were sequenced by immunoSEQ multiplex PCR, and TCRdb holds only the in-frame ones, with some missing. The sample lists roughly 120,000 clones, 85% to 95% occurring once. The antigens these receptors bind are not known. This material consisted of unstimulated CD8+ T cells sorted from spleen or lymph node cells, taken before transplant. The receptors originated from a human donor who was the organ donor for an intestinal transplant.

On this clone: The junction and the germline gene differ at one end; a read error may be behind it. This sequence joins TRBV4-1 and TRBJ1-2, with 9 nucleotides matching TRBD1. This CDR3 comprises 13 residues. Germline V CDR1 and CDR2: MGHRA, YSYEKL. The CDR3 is CASSEGTGYGYTF. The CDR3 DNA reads TGTGCCAGCAGCGAAGGGACAGGGTATGGCTACACCTTC.

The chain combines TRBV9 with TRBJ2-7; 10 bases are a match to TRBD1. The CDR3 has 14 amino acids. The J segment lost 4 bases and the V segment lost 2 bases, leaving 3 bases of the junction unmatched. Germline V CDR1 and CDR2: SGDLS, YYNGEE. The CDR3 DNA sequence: TGTGCCAGCAGCGTGGGGGGACAGGGGTACGAGCAGTACTTC. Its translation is CASSVGGQGYEQYF.

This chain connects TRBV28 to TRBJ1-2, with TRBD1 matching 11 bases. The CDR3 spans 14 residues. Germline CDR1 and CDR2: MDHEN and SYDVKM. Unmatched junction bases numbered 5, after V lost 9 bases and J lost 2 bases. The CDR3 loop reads CASSWDRGNYGYTF. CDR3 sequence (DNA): TGTGCCAGTAGCTGGGACAGGGGGAACTATGGCTACACCTTC.

CDR3 coding DNA: TGTGCCAGCAGTTCTAGAGTTGGCTACGAGCAGTACTTC. This sequence encodes CASSSRVGYEQYF. The rearrangement joins TRBV28 to TRBJ2-7; D unclear. Germline V gives CDR1 MDHEN, CDR2 SYDVKM. The CDR3 runs 13 residues. Between the trimmed V and J ends, which lost 4 bases and 3 bases, there was a span of 10 bases. The whole variable domain, filled in from reference TRBV28 and TRBJ2-7, reads DVKVTQSSRYLVKRTGEKVFLECVQDMDHENMFWYRQDPGLGLRLIYFSYDVKMKEKGDIPEGYSVSREKKERFSLILESASTNQTSMYLCASSSRVGYEQYFGPGTRLTVT.

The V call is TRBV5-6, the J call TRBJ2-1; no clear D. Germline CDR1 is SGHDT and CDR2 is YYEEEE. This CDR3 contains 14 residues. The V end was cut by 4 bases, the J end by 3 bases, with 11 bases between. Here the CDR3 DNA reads TGTGCCAGCAGCCCTAAGGCGGACTACAATGAGCAGTTCTTC. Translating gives CASSPKADYNEQFF. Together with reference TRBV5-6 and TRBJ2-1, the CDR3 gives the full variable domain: DAGVTQSPTHLIKTRGQQVTLRCSPKSGHDTVSWYQQALGQGPQFIFQYYEEEERQRGNFPDRFSGHQFPNYSSELNVNALLLGDSALYLCASSPKADYNEQFFGPGTRLTVL.

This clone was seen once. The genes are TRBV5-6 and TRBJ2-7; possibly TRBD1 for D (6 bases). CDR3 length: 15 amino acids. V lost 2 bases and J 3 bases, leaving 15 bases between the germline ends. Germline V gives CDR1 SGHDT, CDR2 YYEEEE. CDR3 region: CASSFGAGVGYEQYF. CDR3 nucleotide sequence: TGTGCCAGCAGCTTCGGGGCAGGGGTGGGCTACGAGCAGTACTTC.

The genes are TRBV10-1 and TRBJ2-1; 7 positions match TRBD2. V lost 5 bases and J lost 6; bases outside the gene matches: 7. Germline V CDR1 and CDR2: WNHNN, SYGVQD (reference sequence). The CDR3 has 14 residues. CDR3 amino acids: CASSRDYLGNEQFF. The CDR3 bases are TGCGCCAGCAGTAGGGACTACCTCGGCAATGAGCAGTTCTTC.

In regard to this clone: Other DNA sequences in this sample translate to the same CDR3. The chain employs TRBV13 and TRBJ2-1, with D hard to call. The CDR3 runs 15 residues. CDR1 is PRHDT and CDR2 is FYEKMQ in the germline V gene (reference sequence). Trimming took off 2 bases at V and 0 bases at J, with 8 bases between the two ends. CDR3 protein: CASSLLGISYNEQFF. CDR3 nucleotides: TGTGCCAGCAGCTTATTAGGGATCTCCTACAATGAGCAGTTCTTC.

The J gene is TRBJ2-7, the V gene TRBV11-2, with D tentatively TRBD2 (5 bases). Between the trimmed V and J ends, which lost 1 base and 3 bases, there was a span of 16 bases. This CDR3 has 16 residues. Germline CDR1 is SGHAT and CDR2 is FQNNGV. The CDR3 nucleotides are TGTGCCAGCAGCTTAGTACCGAGGACTCTACTCTACGAGCAGTACTTC. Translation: CASSLVPRTLLYEQYF.

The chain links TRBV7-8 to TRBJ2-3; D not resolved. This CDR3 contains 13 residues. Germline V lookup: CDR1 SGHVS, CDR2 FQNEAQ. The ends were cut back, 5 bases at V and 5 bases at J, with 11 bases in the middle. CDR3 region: CASSQLFLDTQYF. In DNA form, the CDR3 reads TGTGCCAGCAGCCAGCTATTTTTAGATACGCAGTATTTT.

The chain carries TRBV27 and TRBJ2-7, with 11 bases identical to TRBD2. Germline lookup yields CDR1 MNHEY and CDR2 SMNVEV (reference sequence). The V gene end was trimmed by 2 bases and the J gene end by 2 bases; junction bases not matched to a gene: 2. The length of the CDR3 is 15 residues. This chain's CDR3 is CASSLTSGRTYEQYF. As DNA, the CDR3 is TGTGCCAGCAGTTTAACTAGCGGGAGAACCTACGAGCAGTACTTC.

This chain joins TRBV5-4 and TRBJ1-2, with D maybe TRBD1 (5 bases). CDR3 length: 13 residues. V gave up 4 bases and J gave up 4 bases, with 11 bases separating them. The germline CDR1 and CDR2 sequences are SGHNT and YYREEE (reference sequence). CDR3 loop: CASSQGPGYGYTF. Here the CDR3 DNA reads TGTGCCAGCAGCCAGGGACCGGGCTATGGCTACACCTTC.

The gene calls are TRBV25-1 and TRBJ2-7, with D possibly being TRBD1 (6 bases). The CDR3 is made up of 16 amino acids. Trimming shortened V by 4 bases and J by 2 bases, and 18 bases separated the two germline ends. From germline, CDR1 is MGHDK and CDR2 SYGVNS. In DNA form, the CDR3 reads TGTGCCAGCAGTGGCCCCGGGTGGAAGGGGGCCTACGAGCAGTACTTC. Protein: CASSGPGWKGAYEQYF.

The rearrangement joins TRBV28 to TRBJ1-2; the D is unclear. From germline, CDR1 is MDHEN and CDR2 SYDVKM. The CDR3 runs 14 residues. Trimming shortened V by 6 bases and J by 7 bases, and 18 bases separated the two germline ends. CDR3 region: CASRLNSVGIGYTF. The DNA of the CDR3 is TGTGCCAGCAGGCTCAACTCCGTGGGAATTGGCTACACCTTC.

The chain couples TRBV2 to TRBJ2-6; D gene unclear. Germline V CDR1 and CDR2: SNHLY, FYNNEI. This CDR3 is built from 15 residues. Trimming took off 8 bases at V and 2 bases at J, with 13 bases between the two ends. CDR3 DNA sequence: TGTGCCAGCTACATTCCCCAGGCTGGGGCCAACGTCCTGACTTTC. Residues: CASYIPQAGANVLTF.

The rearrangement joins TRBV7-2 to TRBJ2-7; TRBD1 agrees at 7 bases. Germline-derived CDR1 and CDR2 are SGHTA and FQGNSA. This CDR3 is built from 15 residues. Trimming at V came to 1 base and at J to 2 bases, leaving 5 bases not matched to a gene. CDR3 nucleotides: TGTGCCAGCAGCTTAGGGTCCGGGACAGCCTACGAGCAGTACTTC. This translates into CASSLGSGTAYEQYF.

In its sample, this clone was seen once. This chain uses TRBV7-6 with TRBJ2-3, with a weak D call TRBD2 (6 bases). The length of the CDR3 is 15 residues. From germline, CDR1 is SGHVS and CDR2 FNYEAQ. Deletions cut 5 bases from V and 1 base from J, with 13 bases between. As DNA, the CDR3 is TGTGCCAGCAGCCCCAGCACGGGAGGCACAGATACGCAGTATTTT. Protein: CASSPSTGGTDTQYF.